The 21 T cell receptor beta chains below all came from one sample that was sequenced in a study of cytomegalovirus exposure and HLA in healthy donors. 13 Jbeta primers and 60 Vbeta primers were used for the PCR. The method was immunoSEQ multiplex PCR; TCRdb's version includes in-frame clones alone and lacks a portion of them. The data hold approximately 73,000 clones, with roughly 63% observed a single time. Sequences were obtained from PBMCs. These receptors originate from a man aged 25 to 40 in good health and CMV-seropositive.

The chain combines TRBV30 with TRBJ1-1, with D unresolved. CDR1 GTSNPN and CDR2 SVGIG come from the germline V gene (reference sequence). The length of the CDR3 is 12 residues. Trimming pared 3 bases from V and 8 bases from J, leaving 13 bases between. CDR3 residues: CAWSREGAEAFF. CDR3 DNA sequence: TGTGCCTGGAGCCGGGAGGGCGCAGAAGCTTTCTTT.

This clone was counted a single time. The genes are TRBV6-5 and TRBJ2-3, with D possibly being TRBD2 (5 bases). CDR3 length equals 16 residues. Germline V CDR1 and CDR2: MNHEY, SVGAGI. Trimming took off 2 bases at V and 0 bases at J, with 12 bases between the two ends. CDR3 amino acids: CASSYGIAWSTDTQYF. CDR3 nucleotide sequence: TGTGCCAGCAGTTACGGAATAGCGTGGAGCACAGATACGCAGTATTTT.

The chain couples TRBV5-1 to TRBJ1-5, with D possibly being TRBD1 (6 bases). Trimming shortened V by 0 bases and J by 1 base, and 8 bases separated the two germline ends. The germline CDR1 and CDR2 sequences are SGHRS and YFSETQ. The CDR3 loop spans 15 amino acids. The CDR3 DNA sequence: TGCGCCAGCAGCTTGGGGGACACCAGCAATCAGCCCCAGCATTTT. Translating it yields CASSLGDTSNQPQHF.

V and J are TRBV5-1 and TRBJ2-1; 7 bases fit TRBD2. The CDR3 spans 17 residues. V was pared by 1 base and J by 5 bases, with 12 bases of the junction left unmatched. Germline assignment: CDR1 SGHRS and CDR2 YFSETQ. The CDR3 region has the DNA TGCGCCAGCAGCTTGCTAGAGGGAGGGCCTCGGGACAATGAGCAGTTCTTC. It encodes CASSLLEGGPRDNEQFF.

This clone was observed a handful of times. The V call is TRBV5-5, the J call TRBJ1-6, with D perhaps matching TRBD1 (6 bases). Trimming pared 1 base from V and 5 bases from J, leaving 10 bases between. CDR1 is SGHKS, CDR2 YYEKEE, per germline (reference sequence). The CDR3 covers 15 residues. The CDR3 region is CASSLSYRDNSPLHF. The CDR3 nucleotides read TGTGCCAGCAGCTTGTCTTACAGGGATAATTCACCCCTCCACTTT. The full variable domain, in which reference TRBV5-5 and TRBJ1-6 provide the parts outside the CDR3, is DAGVTQSPTHLIKTRGQQVTLRCSPISGHKSVSWYQQVLGQGPQFIFQYYEKEERGRGNFPDRFSARQFPNYSSELNVNALLLGDSALYLCASSLSYRDNSPLHFGNGTRLTVT.

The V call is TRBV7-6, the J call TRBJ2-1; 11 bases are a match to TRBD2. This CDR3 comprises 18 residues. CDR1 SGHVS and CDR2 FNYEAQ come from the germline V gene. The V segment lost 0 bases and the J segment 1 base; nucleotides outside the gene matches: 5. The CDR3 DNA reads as TGTGCCAGCAGCTTAGCTTGGGCTAGCGGGAGGTCCTACAATGAGCAGTTCTTC. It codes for CASSLAWASGRSYNEQFF.

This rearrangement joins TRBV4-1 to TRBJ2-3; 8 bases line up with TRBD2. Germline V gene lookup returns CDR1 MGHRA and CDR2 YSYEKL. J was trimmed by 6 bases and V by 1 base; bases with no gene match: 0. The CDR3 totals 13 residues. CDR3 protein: CASSQAGGDTQYF. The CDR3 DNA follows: TGCGCCAGCAGCCAAGCGGGGGGGGATACGCAGTATTTT.

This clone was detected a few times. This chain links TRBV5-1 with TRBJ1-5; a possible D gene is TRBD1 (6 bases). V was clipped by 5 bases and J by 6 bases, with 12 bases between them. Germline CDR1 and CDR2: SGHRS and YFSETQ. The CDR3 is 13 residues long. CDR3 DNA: TGCGCCAGCAGTTACAGGGAGGGTCAGCCCCAGCATTTT. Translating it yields CASSYREGQPQHF.

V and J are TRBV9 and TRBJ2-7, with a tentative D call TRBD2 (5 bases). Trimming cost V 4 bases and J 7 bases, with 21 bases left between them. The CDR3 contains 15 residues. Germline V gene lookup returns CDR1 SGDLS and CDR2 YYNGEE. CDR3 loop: CASSLATGSTAEQYF. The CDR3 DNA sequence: TGTGCCAGCAGCCTCGCGACGGGGTCCACCGCGGAGCAGTACTTC.

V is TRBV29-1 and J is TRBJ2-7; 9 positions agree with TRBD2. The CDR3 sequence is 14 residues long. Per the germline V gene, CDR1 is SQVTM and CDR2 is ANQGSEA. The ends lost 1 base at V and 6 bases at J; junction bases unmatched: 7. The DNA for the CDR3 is TGCAGCGTTGAAGTCGGGCTAGCGGGGTCCGAGCAGTACTTC. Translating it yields CSVEVGLAGSEQYF.

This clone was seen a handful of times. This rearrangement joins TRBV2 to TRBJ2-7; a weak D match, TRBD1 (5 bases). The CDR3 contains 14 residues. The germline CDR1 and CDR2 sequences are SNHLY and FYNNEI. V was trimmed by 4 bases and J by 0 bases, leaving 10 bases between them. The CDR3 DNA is TGTGCCAGCAGTGTAGGCGACAGCTCCTACGAGCAGTACTTC. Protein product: CASSVGDSSYEQYF. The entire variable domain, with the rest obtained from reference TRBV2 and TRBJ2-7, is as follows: EPEVTQTPSHQVTQMGQEVILRCVPISNHLYFYWYRQILGQKVEFLVSFYNNEISEKSEIFDDQFSVERPDGSNFTLKIRSTKLEDSAMYFCASSVGDSSYEQYFGPGTRLTVT.

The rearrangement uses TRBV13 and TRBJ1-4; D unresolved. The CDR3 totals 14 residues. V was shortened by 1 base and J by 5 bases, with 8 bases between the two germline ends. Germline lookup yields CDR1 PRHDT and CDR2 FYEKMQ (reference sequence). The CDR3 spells CASSLAPRNEKLFF. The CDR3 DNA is TGTGCCAGCAGCTTAGCACCGCGGAATGAAAAACTGTTTTTT. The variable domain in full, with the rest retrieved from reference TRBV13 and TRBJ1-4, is AAGVIQSPRHLIKEKRETATLKCYPIPRHDTVYWYQQGPGQDPQFLISFYEKMQSDKGSIPDRFSAQQFSDYHSELNMSSLELGDSALYFCASSLAPRNEKLFFGSGTQLSVL.

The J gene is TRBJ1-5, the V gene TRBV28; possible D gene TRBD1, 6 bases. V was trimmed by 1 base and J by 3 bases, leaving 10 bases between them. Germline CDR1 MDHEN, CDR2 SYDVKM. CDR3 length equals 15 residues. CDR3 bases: TGTGCCAGCAGTTTATTAGGGGGGGCCAATCAGCCCCAGCATTTT. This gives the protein CASSLLGGANQPQHF.

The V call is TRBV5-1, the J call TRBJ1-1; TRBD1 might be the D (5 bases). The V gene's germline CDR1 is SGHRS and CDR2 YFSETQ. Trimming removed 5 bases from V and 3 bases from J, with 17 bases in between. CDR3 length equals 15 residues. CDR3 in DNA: TGCGCCAGCAGTTTCATTCAGGGAGGCGACACTGAAGCTTTCTTT. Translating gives CASSFIQGGDTEAFF.

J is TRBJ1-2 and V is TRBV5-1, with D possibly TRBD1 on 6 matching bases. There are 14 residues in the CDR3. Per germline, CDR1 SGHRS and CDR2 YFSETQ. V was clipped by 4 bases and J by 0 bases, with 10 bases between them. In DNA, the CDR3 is TGCGCCAGCAGCCAGGACAGCACTAACTATGGCTACACCTTC. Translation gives CASSQDSTNYGYTF.

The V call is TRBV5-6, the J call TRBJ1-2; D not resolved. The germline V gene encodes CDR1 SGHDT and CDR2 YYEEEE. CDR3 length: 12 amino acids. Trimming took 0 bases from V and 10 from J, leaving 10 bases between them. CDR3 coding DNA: TGTGCCAGCAGCTTGGATGCGGGCGTCTACACCTTC. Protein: CASSLDAGVYTF.

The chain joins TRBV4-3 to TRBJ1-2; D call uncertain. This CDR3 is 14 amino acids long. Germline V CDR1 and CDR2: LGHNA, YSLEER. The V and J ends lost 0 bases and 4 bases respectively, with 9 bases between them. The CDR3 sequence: CASSQDRPGYGYTF. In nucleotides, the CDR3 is TGCGCCAGCAGCCAAGATCGGCCAGGCTATGGCTACACCTTC.

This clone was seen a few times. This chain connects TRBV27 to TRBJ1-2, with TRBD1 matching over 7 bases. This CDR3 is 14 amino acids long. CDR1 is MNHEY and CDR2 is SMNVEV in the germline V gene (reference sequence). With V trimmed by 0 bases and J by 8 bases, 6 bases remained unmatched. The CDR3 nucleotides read TGTGCCAGCAGTTTATCCACAGGGGTGTGGGGCTACACCTTC. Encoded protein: CASSLSTGVWGYTF.

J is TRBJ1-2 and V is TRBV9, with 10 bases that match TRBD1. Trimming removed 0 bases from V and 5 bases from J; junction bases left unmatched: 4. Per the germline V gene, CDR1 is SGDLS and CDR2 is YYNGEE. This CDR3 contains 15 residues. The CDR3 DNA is TGTGCCAGCAGCGTAGAGACAGGGGGCAGTTATGGCTACACCTTC. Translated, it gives CASSVETGGSYGYTF.

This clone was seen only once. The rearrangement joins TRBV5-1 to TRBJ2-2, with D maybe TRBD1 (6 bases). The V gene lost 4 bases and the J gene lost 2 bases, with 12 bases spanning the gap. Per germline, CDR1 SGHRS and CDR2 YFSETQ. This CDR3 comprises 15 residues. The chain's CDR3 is CASSLGQLNTGELFF. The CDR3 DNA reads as TGCGCCAGCAGCCTCGGACAGCTTAACACCGGGGAGCTGTTTTTT.

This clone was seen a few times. The CDR3 is CASSITSGRWETQYF. CDR3 DNA sequence: TGTGCCAGCAGTATAACTAGCGGGAGGTGGGAGACCCAGTACTTC. This chain joins TRBV27 and TRBJ2-5, with 12 bases lining up with TRBD2. The V and J ends lost 5 bases and 5 bases, in that order; junction bases with no gene match: 6. CDR3 size: 15 residues. The germline gives CDR1 MNHEY, CDR2 SMNVEV (reference sequence).